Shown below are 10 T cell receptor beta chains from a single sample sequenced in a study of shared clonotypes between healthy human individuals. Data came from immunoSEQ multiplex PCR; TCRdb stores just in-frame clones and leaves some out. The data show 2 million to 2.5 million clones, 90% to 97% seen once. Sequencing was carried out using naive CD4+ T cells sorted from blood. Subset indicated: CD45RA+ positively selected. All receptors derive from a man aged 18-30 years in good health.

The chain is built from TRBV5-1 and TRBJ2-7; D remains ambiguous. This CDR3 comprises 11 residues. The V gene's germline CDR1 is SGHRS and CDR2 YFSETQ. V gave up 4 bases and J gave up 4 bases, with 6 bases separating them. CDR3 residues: CASSQGYEQYF. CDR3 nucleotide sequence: TGCGCCAGCAGCCAAGGGTACGAGCAGTACTTC.

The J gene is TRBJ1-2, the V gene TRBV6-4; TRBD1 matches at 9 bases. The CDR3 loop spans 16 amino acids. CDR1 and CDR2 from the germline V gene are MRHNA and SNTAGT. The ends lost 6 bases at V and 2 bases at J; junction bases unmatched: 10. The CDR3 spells CASRMNDRGSNYGYTF. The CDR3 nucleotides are TGTGCCAGCAGAATGAATGACAGGGGGTCAAACTATGGCTACACCTTC.

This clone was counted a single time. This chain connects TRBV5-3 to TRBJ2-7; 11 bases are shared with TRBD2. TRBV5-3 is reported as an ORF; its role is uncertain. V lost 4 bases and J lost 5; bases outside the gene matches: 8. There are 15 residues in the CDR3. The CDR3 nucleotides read TGTGCCAGAAGCCGTATAGCGGGAGGGCTCCACGAGCAGTACTTC. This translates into CARSRIAGGLHEQYF.

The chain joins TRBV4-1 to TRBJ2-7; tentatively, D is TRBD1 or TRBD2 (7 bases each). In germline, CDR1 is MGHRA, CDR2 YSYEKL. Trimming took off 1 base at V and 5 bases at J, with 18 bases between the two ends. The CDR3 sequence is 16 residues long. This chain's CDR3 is CASSQVFQGGRDEQYF. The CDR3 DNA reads TGCGCCAGCAGCCAAGTCTTCCAGGGGGGGAGGGACGAGCAGTACTTC.

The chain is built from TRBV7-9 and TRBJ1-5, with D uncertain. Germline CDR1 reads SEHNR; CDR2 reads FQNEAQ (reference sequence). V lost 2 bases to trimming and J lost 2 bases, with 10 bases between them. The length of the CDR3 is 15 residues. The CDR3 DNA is TGTGCCAGCAGCTTAACGGGGTTAGGCAATCAGCCCCAGCATTTT. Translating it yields CASSLTGLGNQPQHF.

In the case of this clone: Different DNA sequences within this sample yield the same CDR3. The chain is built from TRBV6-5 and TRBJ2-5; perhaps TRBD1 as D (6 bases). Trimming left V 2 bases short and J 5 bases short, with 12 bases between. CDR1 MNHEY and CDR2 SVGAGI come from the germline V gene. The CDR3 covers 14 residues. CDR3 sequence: CASSYGRGGETQYF. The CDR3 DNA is TGTGCCAGCAGTTACGGCAGGGGTGGGGAGACCCAGTACTTC.

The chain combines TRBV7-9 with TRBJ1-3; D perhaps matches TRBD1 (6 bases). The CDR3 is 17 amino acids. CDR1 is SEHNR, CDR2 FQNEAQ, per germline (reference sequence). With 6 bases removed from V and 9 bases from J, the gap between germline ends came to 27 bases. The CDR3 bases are TGTGCCAGCAGTGATCCGGGACAACCATCGATAAGCGGCACCATATATTTT. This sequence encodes CASSDPGQPSISGTIYF. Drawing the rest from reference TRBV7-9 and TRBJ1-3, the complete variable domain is DTGVSQNPRHKITKRGQNVTFRCDPISEHNRLYWYRQTLGQGPEFLTYFQNEAQLEKSRLLSDRFSAERPKGSFSTLEIQRTEQGDSAMYLCASSDPGQPSISGTIYFGEGSWLTVV.

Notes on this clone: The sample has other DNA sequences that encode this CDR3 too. The CDR3 nucleotides are TGCGCCAGCAGCTTGTCCGGGAATTCACCCCTCCACTTT. Translated, it gives CASSLSGNSPLHF. The chain couples TRBV5-1 to TRBJ1-6; no clear D. V was pared by 1 base and J by 7 bases, with 6 bases between. This CDR3 is built from 13 residues. Germline-derived CDR1 and CDR2 are SGHRS and YFSETQ.

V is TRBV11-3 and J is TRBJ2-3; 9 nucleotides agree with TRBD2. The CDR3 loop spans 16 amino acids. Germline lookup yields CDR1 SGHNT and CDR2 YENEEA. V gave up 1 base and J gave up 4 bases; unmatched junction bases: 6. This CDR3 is CASSLGGGRVADTQYF. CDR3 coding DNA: TGTGCCAGCAGCTTAGGAGGCGGGAGGGTCGCAGATACGCAGTATTTT.

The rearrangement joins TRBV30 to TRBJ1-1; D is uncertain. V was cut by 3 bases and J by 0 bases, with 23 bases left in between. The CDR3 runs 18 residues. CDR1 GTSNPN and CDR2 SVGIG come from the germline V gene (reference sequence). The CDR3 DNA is TGTGCCTGGAGGTCCGATGATGGGGAGGGCCGTCTGAACACTGAAGCTTTCTTT. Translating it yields CAWRSDDGEGRLNTEAFF.